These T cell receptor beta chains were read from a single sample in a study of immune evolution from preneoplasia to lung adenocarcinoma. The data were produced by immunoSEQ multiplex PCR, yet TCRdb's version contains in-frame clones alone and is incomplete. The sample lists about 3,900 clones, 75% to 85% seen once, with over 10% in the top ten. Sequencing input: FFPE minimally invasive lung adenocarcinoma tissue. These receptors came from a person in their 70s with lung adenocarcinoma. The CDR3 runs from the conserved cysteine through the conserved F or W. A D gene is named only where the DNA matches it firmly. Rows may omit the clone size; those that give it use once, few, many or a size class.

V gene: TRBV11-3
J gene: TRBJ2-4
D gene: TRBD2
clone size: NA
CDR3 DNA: TGTGCCAGCACCCATAGGACTAGCGGGCTTGCCAAAAACATTCAGTACTTC
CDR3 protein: CASTHRTSGLAKNIQYF

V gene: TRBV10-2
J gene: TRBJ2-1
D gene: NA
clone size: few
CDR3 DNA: TGCGCCAGCCTTGATGGATCCAGAGCGGATGAGCAGTTCTTC
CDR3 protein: CASLDGSRADEQFF

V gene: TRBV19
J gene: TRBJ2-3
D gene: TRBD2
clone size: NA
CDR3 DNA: TGTGCCAGTAGTATAGATCCAAGAGCTAGCGGGAGGGCCCTCGCAGATACGCAGTATTTT
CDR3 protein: CASSIDPRASGRALADTQYF

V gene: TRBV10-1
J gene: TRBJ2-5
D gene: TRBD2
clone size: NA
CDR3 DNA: TGCGCCAGCAGTGAGGCGGGAGGGCCGGAGACCCAGTACTTC
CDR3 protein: CASSEAGGPETQYF

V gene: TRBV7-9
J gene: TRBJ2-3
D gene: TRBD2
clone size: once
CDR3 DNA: TGTGCCAGCAGCTTTAGCGGGAGTATGAGGACAGATACGCAGTATTTT
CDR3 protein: CASSFSGSMRTDTQYF

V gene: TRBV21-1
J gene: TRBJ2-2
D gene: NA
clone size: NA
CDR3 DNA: TGTGCCAACGAACTAGCGGCGAACACCGGGGAGCTGTTTTTT
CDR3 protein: CANELAANTGELFF

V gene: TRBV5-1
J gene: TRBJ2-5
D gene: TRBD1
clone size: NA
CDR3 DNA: TGCGCCAGCAGCTTGGCCACCGGGACAGGGGGCCGCCAAGAGACCCAGTACTTC
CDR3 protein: CASSLATGTGGRQETQYF

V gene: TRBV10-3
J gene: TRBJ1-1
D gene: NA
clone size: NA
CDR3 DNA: TGTGCCATCAGTGAGGGGGACAAAGGCGCTTTCTTT
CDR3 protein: CAISEGDKGAFF

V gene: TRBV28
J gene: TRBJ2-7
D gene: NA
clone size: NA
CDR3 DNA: TGTGCCAGCAGTTTTCGTAACAGTCCCTACGAGCAGTACTTC
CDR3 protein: CASSFRNSPYEQYF

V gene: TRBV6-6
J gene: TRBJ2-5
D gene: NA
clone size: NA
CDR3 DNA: TGTGCCAGCATGGGTCACCAGGAGGAGACCCAGTACTTC
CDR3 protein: CASMGHQEETQYF

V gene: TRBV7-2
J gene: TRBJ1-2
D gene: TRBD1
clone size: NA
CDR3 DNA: TGTGCCAGCAGCTTAGATAGGGACAGGGGTGGCTACACCTTC
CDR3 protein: CASSLDRDRGGYTF

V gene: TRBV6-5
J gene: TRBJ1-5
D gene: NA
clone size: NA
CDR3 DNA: TGTGCCAGCAGTTACGTTTACGGGGGGGGGCAGCCCCAGCATTTT
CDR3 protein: CASSYVYGGGQPQHF

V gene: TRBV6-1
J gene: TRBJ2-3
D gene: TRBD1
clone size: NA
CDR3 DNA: TGTGCCAGCAGTTTCCGGACAGGTACCACAGATACGCAGTATTTT
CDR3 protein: CASSFRTGTTDTQYF

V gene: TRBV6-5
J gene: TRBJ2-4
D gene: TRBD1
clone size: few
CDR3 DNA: TGTGCCAGTGGGGACAGGGACGTCAAAAACATTCAGTACTTC
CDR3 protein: CASGDRDVKNIQYF

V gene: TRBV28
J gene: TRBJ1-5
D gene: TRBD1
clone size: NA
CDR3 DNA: TGTGCCAGCAGTTGGGGACAGCGCAATCAGCCCCAGCATTTT
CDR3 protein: CASSWGQRNQPQHF

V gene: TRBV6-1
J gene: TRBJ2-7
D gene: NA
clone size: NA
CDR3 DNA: TGTGCCAGCACCCCTGACGGTTTCTCCTACGAGCAGTACTTC
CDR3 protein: CASTPDGFSYEQYF

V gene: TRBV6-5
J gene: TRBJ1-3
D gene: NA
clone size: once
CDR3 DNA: TGTGCCAGCAGCCTCAGGGAAGTAGGAAACACCATATATTTT
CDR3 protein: CASSLREVGNTIYF

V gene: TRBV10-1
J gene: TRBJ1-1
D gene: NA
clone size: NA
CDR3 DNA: TGCGCCAGCAGTGGGCTAGGTCGAGTCCACTTT
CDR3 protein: CASSGLGRVHF

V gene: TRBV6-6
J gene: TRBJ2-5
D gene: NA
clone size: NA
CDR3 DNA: TGTGCCAGCAGTTTTGGGACGGAGTACCAAGAGACCCAGTACTTC
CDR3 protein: CASSFGTEYQETQYF

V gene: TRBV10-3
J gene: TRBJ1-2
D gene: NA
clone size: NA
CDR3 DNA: TGTGCCATCAGTGAGGGGGGGTTTTATGGCTACACCTTC
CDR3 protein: CAISEGGFYGYTF

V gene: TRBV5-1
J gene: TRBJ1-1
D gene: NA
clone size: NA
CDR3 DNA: TGCGCCAGCAGCGAAAGGGGCGGACCCACTGAAGCTTTCTTT
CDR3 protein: CASSERGGPTEAFF

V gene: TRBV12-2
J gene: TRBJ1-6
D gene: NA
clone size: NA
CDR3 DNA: TGTGCAAGTCGCTTAAAGGTTCCAAATAATTCACCCCTCCACTTT
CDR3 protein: CASRLKVPNNSPLHF

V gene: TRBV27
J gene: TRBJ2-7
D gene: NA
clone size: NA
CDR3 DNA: TGTGCCAGCAGGACGGGCCCCCACGAGCAGTACTTC
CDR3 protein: CASRTGPHEQYF

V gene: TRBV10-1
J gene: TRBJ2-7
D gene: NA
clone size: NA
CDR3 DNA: TGCGCCAGCAGTGGGACAGTGGGGTACGAGCAGTACTTC
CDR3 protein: CASSGTVGYEQYF

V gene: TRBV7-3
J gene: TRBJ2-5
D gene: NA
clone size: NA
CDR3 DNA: TGTGCCAGCAGCTTAAGGCTGGGCCAGGGGGCTACTGGGAGCGGGAGGCCGCAAGAGACCCAGTACTTC
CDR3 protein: CASSLRLGQGATGSGRPQETQYF

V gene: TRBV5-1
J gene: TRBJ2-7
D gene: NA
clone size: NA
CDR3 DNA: TGCGCCAGCAGCCCCGGAGGCCTTCTCTCGGGCGAGCAGTACTTC
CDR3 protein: CASSPGGLLSGEQYF

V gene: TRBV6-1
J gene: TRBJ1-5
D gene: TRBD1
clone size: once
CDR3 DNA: TGTGCCAGCGGGTGGGGACAGAACCAGCCCCAGCATTTT
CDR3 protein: CASGWGQNQPQHF

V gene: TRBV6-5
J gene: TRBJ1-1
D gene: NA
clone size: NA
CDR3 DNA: TGTGCCGTCGTTCGGGGGGATGCGAACACTGAAGCTTTCTTT
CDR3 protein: CAVVRGDANTEAFF

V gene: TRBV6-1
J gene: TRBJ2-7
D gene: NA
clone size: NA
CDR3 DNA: TGTGCCAGCAGTCCAACAGGTGCCCCCTACGAGCAGTACTTC
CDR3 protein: CASSPTGAPYEQYF

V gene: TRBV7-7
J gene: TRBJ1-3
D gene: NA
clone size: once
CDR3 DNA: TGTGCCAGCAGCTTAGGACCCTCTGGAAACACCATATATTTT
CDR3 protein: CASSLGPSGNTIYF

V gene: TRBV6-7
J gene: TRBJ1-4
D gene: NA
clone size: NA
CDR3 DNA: TGTGCCAGCAGTTACGGAGAGGAAAAACTGTTTTTT
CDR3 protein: CASSYGEEKLFF

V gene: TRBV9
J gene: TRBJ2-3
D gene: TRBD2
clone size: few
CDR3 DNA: TGTGCCAGCAGCGTCACTAGCGGGGGGTACGATACGCAGTATTTT
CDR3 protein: CASSVTSGGYDTQYF

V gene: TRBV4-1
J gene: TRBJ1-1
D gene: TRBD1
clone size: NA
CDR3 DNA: TGCGCCAGCAGCCACCACGGGAAGGGGGCGTTGAGGACTGAAGCTTTCTTT
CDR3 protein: CASSHHGKGALRTEAFF

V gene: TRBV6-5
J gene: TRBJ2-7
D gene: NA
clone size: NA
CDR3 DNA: TGTGCCAGCAGTTTTACCATATCCTACGAGCAGTACTTC
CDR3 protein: CASSFTISYEQYF

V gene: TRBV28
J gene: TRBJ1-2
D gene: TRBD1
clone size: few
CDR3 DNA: TGTGCCAGCACCTCTCCGGGACAGATTTATGGCTACACCTTC
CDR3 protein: CASTSPGQIYGYTF

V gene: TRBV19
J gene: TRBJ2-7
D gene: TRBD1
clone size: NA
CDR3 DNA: TGTGCCAGTAGCTTAACCGCCCTGACCGGGACAGCCTACGAGCAGTACTTC
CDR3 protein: CASSLTALTGTAYEQYF

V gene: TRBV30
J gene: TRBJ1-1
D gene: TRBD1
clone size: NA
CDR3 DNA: TGTGCCTGGAGTCCTCAGACAGGGAATAAAGCTTTCTTT
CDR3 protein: CAWSPQTGNKAFF

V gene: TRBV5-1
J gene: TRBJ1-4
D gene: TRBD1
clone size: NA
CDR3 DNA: TGCGCCAGCAGCCTCCGACAGGGGGGAATAGGACTGGGGGAAAAACTGTTTTTT
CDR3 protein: CASSLRQGGIGLGEKLFF

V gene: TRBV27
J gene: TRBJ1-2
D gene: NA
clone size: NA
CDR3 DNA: TGTGCCAGCAGTTCCAATGTTGGGTATGGCTACACCTTC
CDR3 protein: CASSSNVGYGYTF

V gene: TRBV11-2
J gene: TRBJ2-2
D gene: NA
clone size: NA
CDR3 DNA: TGTGCCAGCAGCCGGGACTTCAGCACCGGGGAGCTGTTTTTT
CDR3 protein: CASSRDFSTGELFF

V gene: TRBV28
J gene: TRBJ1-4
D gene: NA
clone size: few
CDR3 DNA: TGTGCCAGCAGTCCAACTACAACTAATGAAAAACTGTTTTTT
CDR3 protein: CASSPTTTNEKLFF

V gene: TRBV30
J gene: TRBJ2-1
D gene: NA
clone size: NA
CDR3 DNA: TGTGCCTGGAGGCCCACAGCGATGTATGAGCAGTTCTTC
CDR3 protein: CAWRPTAMYEQFF

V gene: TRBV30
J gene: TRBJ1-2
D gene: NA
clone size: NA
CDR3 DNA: TGTGCCTGGAGCGCCTCGGTCGGAGGCTACACCTTC
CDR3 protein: CAWSASVGGYTF

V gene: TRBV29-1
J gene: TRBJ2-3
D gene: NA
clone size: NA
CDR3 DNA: TGCAGCGTTTTGGGGACCCTGCCAGATACGCAGTATTTT
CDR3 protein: CSVLGTLPDTQYF

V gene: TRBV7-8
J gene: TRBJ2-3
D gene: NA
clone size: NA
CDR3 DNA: TGTGCCAGCAGCTTAGCGTACTTGCAGCTCACAGATACGCAGTATTTT
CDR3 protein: CASSLAYLQLTDTQYF

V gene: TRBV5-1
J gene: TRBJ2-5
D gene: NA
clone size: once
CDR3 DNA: TGCGCCAGCAGGCCAGCGGACCAAGAGACCCAGTACTTC
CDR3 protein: CASRPADQETQYF

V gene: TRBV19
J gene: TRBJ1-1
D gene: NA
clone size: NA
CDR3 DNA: TGTGCCAGTAGTATAGGAGAAAGAAGGGCTTTCTTT
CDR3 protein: CASSIGERRAFF

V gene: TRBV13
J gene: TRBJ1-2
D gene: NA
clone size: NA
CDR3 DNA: TGTGCCAGCAGCTTCCTCCTGGGGAACGATGGCTACACCTTC
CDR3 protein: CASSFLLGNDGYTF